The 3 T cell receptor beta chains listed next were all sequenced from one sample in a study of blood T cells in healthy people across ages. PCR was performed a second time for 7 to 11 cycles using a sample-barcoded 5' primer and a J-beta primer mix. One entry per CDR3 protein, called by TCRdb with MiXCR from the 5' RACE reads. The table has 720,000 or so distinct CDR3 sequences, around 41% seen once; the top ten hold about 32%. The sample was blood. The origin of the receptors is a man older than 75 in good health.

This clonotype was counted a few times. The chain uses TRBV5-5 and TRBJ2-7; the match to TRBD2 covers 9 bases. The J segment lost 1 base and the V segment lost 4 bases, leaving 3 bases of the junction unmatched. Germline V gene data show CDR1 as SGHKS and CDR2 as YYEKEE (reference sequence). The CDR3 contains 14 residues. CDR3 amino acids: CASSGGLASYEQYF. For the CDR3, the DNA is TGTGCCAGCAGCGGGGGACTAGCATCCTACGAGCAGTACTTC.

J is TRBJ1-5 and V is TRBV18; the D is unclear. The CDR3 loop spans 16 amino acids. V gave up 4 bases and J gave up 2 bases, with 15 bases separating them. Germline CDR1 KGHSH, CDR2 LQKENI. Here the CDR3 DNA reads TGTGCCAGCTCACGGGGAGTCGGCATTGGCAATCAGCCCCAGCATTTT. Encoded protein: CASSRGVGIGNQPQHF.

Points on this clonotype: The junction and the germline gene differ at one end; a read error may be behind it. Written as DNA, the CDR3 is TGTGCCAGCAGTTCGCTAGCGGGACAGAGCTCCTACAATGAGCAGGTCTTC. Translated: CASSSLAGQSSYNEQVF. The J gene is TRBJ2-1, the V gene TRBV6-5; 9 bases fit TRBD2. From germline, CDR1 is MNHEY and CDR2 SVGAGI. The CDR3 consists of 17 residues.